Listed here are 10 T cell receptor beta chains from one sample, sequenced in a study of CD8 T cells in Susac syndrome. RNA in amounts of roughly 0.5 to 1 ug was reverse transcribed with random hexamers. MiXCR was run by TCRdb on the immunoSEQ multiplex PCR reads, yielding one entry per CDR3 protein. The sample records around 150,000 distinct CDR3 sequences, around 96% being singletons. Specimen: CD4+ T cells from PBMCs. These receptors were taken from a human donor in good health.

DNA for the CDR3: TGCAGTGCTAGGAGACTAGCCTACCAAGAGACCCAGTACTTC. Its protein product is CSARRLAYQETQYF. The chain has TRBV20-1 and TRBJ2-5, with TRBD2 matching over 7 bases. The trim removed 3 bases at V and 0 bases at J, leaving 4 bases unmatched. Germline lookup yields CDR1 DFQATT and CDR2 SNEGSKA (reference sequence). The CDR3 covers 14 residues.

This chain connects TRBV7-6 to TRBJ2-1, with 10 positions matching TRBD2. Trimming cost V 9 bases and J 4 bases; bases outside gene matches: 3. In germline, CDR1 is SGHVS, CDR2 FNYEAQ. The CDR3 length is 13 residues. CDR3 sequence (DNA): TGTGCCAGTAGCGGGGGGTTGTACAATGAGCAGTTCTTC. This codes for CASSGGLYNEQFF.

The chain combines TRBV29-1 with TRBJ2-1; D gene unclear. CDR3 length: 10 amino acids. Germline assignment: CDR1 SQVTM and CDR2 ANQGSEA. V lost 7 bases to trimming and J lost 11 bases, with 12 bases between them. Here the CDR3 DNA reads TGCAGCGCTGCGACTGGGCAGCAGTTCTTC. As protein: CSAATGQQFF.

The chain uses TRBV5-1 and TRBJ2-2; D is perhaps TRBD2 (5 bases). The CDR3 extends over 15 amino acids. Germline CDR1 is SGHRS and CDR2 is YFSETQ. The V and J ends lost 0 bases and 5 bases respectively, with 11 bases between them. The CDR3 sequence is CASSLDPGTTGELFF. As DNA, the CDR3 is TGCGCCAGCAGCTTGGATCCGGGAACGACCGGGGAGCTGTTTTTT.

The chain couples TRBV4-2 to TRBJ2-2; a weak D match, TRBD1 (5 bases). The CDR3 has 16 amino acids. Looked up from germline, CDR1 is LGHNA and CDR2 is YNFKEQ. Trimming took off 1 base at V and 1 base at J, with 10 bases between the two ends. CDR3 DNA sequence: TGTGCCAGCAGCCAAGTTGTCCAGGGGAACACCGGGGAGCTGTTTTTT. It yields the protein CASSQVVQGNTGELFF.

V usage is TRBV2 and J usage is TRBJ1-6, with D possibly being TRBD1 (5 bases). Germline CDR1 SNHLY, CDR2 FYNNEI. CDR3 length equals 17 residues. The V end was cut by 9 bases, the J end by 0 bases, with 18 bases between. CDR3 nucleotides: TGTGCCAGTCACAACTCTGGGGGGAACTCCTATAATTCACCCCTCCACTTT. Amino acids: CASHNSGGNSYNSPLHF.

V and J are TRBV12-3 or TRBV12-4 and TRBJ1-1; a possible D gene is TRBD1 (5 bases). Trimming removed 5 bases from V and 6 bases from J, with 10 bases in between. This CDR3 region has 12 residues. The chain's CDR3 is CASSPGFAEAFF. CDR3 nucleotide sequence: TGTGCCAGCAGTCCAGGGTTCGCTGAAGCTTTCTTT.

The rearrangement links TRBV12-3 or TRBV12-4 to TRBJ1-6; 7 bases line up with TRBD1. CDR3 size: 15 residues. Trimming took 8 bases from V and 7 from J; bases not matched to a gene: 11. The CDR3 bases are TGTGCCAGCGGTCTTGGACAGGCCGGGAATTCACCCCTCCACTTT. It yields the protein CASGLGQAGNSPLHF.

The rearrangement joins TRBV5-1 to TRBJ2-5; 7 positions agree with TRBD1. CDR3 length equals 16 residues. Trimming at V came to 4 bases and at J to 1 base, leaving 10 bases not matched to a gene. From germline, CDR1 is SGHRS and CDR2 YFSETQ. The CDR3 nucleotides are TGCGCCAGCAGCAGCGGCTCGACAGGGAGCCAAGAGACCCAGTACTTC. Its translation: CASSSGSTGSQETQYF.

The chain couples TRBV9 to TRBJ2-5, with 9 bases identical to TRBD1. The V and J ends lost 7 bases and 3 bases, in that order; junction bases with no gene match: 13. Germline V gene data show CDR1 as SGDLS and CDR2 as YYNGEE. The CDR3 is 16 amino acids. CDR3 bases: TGTGCCAGCGGACCCCCGGGACAGGGAAGGGAAGAGACCCAGTACTTC. Translation gives CASGPPGQGREETQYF.